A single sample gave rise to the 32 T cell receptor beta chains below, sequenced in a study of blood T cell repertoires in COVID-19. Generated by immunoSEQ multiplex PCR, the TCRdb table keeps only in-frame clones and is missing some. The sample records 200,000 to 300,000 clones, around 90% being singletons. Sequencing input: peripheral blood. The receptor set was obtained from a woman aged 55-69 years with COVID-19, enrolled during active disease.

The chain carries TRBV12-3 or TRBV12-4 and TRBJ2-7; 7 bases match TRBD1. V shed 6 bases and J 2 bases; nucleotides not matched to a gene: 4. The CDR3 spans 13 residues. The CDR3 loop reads CASRGTATYEQYF. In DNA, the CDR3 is TGTGCCAGCAGGGGGACAGCTACCTACGAGCAGTACTTC.

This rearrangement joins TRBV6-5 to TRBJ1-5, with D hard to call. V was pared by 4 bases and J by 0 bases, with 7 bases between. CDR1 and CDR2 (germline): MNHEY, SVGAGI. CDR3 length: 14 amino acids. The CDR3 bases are TGTGCCAGCAGTTCCCACGGTAGCAATCAGCCCCAGCATTTT. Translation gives CASSSHGSNQPQHF.

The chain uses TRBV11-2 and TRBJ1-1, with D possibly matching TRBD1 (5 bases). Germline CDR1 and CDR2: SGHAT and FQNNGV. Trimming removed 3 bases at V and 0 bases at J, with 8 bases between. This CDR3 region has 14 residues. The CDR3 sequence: CASSFGRVNTEAFF. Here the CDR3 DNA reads TGTGCCAGCAGCTTCGGCAGGGTGAACACTGAAGCTTTCTTT.

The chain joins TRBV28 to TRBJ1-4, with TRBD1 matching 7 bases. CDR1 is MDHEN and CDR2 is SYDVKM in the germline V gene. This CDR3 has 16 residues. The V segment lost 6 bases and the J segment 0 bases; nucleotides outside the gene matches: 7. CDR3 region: CASRPGTAATNEKLFF. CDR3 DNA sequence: TGTGCCAGCAGACCCGGGACAGCTGCAACTAATGAAAAACTGTTTTTT.

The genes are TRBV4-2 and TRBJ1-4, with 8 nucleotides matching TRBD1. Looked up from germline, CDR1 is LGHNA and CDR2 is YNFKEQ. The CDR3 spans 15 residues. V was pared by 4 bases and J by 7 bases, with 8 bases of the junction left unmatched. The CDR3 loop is CASSPRTGTGEKLFF. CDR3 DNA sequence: TGTGCCAGCAGCCCAAGGACAGGGACTGGTGAAAAACTGTTTTTT.

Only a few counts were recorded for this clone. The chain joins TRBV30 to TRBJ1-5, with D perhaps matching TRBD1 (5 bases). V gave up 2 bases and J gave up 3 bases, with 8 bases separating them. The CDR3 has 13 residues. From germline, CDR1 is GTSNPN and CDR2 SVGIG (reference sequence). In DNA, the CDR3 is TGTGCCTGGAGTTCGGGACTCAATCAGCCCCAGCATTTT. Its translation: CAWSSGLNQPQHF.

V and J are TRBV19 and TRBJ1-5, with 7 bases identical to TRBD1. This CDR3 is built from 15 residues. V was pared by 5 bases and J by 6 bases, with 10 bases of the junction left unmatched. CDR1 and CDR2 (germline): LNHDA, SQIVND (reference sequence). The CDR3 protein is CASSAQGTRGQPQHF. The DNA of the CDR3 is TGTGCCAGTAGTGCACAGGGGACACGGGGTCAGCCCCAGCATTTT.

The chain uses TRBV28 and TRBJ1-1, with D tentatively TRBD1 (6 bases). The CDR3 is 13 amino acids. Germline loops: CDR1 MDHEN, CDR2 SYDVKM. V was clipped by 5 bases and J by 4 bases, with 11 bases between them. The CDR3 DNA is TGTGCCAGCAGTCTGATCAGGGGCACTGAAGCTTTCTTT. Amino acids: CASSLIRGTEAFF.

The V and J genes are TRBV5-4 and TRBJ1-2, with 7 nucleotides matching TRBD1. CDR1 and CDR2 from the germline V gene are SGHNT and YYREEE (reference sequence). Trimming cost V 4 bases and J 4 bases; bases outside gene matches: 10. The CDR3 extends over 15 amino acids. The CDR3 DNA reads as TGTGCCAGCAGCCCGGGGGGGGACAGCGGCTATGGCTACACCTTC. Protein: CASSPGGDSGYGYTF. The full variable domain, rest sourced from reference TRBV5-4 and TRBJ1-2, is ETGVTQSPTHLIKTRGQQVTLRCSSQSGHNTVSWYQQALGQGPQFIFQYYREEENGRGNFPPRFSGLQFPNYSSELNVNALELDDSALYLCASSPGGDSGYGYTFGSGTRLTVV.

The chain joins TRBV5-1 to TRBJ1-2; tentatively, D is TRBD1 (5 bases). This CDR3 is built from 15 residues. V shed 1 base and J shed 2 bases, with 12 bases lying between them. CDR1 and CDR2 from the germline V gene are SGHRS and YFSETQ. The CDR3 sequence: CASSLSSGMNYGYTF. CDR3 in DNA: TGCGCCAGCAGCTTGAGTTCAGGGATGAACTATGGCTACACCTTC.

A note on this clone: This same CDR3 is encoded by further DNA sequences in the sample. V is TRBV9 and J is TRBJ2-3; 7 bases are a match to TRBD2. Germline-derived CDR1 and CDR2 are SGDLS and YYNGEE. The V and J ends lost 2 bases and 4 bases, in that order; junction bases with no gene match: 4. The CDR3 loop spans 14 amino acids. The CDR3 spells CASSVGGRADTQYF. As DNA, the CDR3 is TGTGCCAGCAGCGTCGGCGGGAGAGCAGATACGCAGTATTTT.

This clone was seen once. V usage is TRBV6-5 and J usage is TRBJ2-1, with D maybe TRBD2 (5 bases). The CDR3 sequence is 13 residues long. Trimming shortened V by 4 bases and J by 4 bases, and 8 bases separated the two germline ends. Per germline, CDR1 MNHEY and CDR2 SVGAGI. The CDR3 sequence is CASSSGKYNEQFF. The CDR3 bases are TGTGCCAGCAGTTCCGGGAAGTACAATGAGCAGTTCTTC.

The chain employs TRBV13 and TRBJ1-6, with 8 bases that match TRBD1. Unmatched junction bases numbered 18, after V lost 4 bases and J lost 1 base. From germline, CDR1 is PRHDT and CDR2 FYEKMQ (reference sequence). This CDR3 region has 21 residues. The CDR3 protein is CASSSSALAGGAGSYNSPLHF. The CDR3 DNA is TGTGCCAGCAGCTCCTCAGCATTGGCAGGGGGCGCGGGATCCTATAATTCACCCCTCCACTTT.

The CDR3 DNA sequence: TGCGCCAGCAGCGTAACAGGGGGCAACTCTGGAAACACCATATATTTT. Translation gives CASSVTGGNSGNTIYF. This chain joins TRBV5-1 and TRBJ1-3; 9 bases align to TRBD1. V trimming: 4 bases; J trimming: 0 bases; junction bases outside the gene matches: 5. CDR3 length equals 16 residues. CDR1 and CDR2 (germline): SGHRS, YFSETQ. Filled out from reference TRBV5-1 and TRBJ1-3, the complete variable domain reads KAGVTQTPRYLIKTRGQQVTLSCSPISGHRSVSWYQQTPGQGLQFLFEYFSETQRNKGNFPGRFSGRQFSNSRSEMNVSTLELGDSALYLCASSVTGGNSGNTIYFGEGSWLTVV.

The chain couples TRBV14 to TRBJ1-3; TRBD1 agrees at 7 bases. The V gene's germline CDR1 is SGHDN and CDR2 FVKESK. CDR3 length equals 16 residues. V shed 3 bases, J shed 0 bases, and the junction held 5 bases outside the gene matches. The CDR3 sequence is CASSHRQGGSGNTIYF. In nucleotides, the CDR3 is TGTGCCAGCAGCCACAGACAGGGTGGCTCTGGAAACACCATATATTTT.

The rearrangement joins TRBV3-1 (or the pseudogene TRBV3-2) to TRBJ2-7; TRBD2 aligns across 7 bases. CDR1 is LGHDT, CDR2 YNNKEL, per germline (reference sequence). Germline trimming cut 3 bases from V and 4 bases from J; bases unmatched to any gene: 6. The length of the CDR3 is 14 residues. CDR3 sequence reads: CASSQAGVKYEQYF. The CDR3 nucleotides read TGTGCCAGCAGCCAGGCGGGGGTAAAGTACGAGCAGTACTTC.

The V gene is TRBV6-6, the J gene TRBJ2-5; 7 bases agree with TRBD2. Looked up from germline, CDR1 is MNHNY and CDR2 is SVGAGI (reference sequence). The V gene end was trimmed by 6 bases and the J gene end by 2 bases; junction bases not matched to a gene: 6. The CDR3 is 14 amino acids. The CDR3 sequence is CASSPTSRQETQYF. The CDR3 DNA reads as TGTGCCAGCAGCCCGACTAGCAGACAAGAGACCCAGTACTTC.

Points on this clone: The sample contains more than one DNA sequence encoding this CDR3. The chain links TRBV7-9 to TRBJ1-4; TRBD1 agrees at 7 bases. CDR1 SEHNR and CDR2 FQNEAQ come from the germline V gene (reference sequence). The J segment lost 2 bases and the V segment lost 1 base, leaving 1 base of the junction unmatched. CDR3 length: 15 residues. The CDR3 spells CASSLEGATNEKLFF. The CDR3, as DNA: TGTGCCAGCAGCTTAGAGGGGGCCACTAATGAAAAACTGTTTTTT.

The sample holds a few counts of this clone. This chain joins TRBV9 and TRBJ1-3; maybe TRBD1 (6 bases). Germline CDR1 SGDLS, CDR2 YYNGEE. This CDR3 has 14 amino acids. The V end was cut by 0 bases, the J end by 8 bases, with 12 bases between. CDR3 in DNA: TGTGCCAGCAGCGTAGATAACAGGGCAGACACCATATATTTT. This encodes CASSVDNRADTIYF.

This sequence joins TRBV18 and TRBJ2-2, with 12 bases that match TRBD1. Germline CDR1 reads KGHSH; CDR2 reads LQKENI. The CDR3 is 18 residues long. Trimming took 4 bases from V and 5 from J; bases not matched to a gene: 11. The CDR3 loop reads CASSLIAGTGGNTGELFF. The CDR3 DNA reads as TGTGCCAGCTCACTCATTGCCGGGACAGGGGGCAATACCGGGGAGCTGTTTTTT.

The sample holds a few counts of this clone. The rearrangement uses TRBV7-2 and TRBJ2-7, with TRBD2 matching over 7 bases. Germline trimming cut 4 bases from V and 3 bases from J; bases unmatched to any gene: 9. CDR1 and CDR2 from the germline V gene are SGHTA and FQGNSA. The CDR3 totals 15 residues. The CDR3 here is CASSSGTLAVYEQYF. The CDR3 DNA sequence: TGTGCCAGCAGCTCCGGAACTCTAGCGGTCTACGAGCAGTACTTC.

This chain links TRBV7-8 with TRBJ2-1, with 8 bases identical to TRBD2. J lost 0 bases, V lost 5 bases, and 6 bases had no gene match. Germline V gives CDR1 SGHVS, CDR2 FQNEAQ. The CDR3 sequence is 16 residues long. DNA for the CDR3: TGTGCCAGCAGCCGCCGAAGCGGGGGCTCCTACAATGAGCAGTTCTTC. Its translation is CASSRRSGGSYNEQFF.

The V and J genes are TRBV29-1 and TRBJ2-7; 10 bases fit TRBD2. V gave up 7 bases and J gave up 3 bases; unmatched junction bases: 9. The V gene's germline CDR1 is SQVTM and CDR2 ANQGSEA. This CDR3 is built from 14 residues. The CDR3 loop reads CSARTSGSHYEQYF. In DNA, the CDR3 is TGCAGCGCCCGGACTAGCGGATCCCACTACGAGCAGTACTTC.

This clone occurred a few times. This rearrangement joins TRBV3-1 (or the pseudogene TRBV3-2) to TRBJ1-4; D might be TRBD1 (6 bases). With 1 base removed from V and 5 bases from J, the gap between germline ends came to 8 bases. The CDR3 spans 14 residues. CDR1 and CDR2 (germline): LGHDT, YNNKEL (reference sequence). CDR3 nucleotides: TGTGCCAGCAGCCAAGCACAGGGAAATGAAAAACTGTTTTTT. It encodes CASSQAQGNEKLFF.

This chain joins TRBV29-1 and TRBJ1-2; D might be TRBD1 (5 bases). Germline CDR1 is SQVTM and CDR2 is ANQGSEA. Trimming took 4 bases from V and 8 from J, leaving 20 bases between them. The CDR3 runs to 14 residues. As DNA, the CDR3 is TGCAGCGTTGGGGGACTGTTGAACGACTGGGGCTACACCTTC. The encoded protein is CSVGGLLNDWGYTF.

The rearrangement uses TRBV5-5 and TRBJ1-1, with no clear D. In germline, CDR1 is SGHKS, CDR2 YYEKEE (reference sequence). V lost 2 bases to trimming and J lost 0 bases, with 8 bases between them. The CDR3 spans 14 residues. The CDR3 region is CASSFTSMNTEAFF. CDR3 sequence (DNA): TGTGCCAGCAGCTTCACGAGCATGAACACTGAAGCTTTCTTT.

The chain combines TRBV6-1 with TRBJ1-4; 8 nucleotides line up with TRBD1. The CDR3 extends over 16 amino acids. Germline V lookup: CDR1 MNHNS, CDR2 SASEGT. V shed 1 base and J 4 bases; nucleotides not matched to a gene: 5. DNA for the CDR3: TGTGCCAGCAGTGAAGGGCAGGGGGCTGTTAATGAAAAACTGTTTTTT. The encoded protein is CASSEGQGAVNEKLFF.

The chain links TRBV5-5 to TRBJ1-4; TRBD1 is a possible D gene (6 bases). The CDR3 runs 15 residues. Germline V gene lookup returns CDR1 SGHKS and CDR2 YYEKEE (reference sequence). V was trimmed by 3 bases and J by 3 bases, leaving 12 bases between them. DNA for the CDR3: TGTGCCAGCAGCTCCCACAGGGCCCCTAATGAAAAACTGTTTTTT. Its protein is CASSSHRAPNEKLFF.

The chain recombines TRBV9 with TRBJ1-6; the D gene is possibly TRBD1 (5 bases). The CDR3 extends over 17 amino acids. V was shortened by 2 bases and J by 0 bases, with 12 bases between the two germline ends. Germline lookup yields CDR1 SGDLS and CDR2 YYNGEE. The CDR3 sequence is CASSVFPDSSYNSPLHF. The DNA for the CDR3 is TGTGCCAGCAGCGTCTTCCCCGACAGCTCCTATAATTCACCCCTCCACTTT.

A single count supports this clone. The CDR3 here is CASSPWNSGFYEQYF. The DNA for the CDR3 is TGTGCCAGCAGTCCCTGGAATAGCGGCTTCTACGAGCAGTACTTC. The J gene is TRBJ2-7, the V gene TRBV7-2; a weak D match, TRBD2 (6 bases). CDR3 length: 15 amino acids. The V gene's germline CDR1 is SGHTA and CDR2 FQGNSA. V was trimmed by 6 bases and J by 3 bases, leaving 18 bases between them. Full variable domain (outside the CDR3, taken from reference TRBV7-2 and TRBJ2-7): GAGVSQSPSNKVTEKGKDVELRCDPISGHTALYWYRQSLGQGLEFLIYFQGNSAPDKSGLPSDRFSAERTGGSVSTLTIQRTQQEDSAVYLCASSPWNSGFYEQYFGPGTRLTVT.

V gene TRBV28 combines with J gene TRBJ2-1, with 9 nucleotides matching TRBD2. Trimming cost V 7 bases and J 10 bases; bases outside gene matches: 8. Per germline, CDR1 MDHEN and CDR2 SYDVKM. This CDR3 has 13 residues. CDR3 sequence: CASIRVAGAEQFF. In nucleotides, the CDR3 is TGTGCCAGCATTAGGGTAGCGGGAGCAGAGCAGTTCTTC.

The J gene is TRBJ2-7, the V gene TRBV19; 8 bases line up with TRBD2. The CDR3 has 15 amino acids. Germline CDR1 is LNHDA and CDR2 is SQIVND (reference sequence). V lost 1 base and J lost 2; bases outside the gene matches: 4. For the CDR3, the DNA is TGTGCCAGTAGTATAGCGGGAGGGAAAACCTACGAGCAGTACTTC. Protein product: CASSIAGGKTYEQYF.